Listed below are T cell receptor beta chains from one sample, sequenced in a study of blood T cell repertoires in COVID-19. Sequencing used immunoSEQ multiplex PCR; TCRdb keeps in-frame clones, though not all of them. The sample consists of some 150,000 clones, more than 75% of them appearing once. The specimen was PBMCs or T cells enriched from blood (not recorded which). These receptors came from a woman aged 50 to 65 who had recovered from COVID-19. Each CDR3 is given with its conserved first and last residue. A D gene is named only where the DNA matches it firmly. Some rows have no size entry. The others give once, few or many, or a class for an expanded clone.

abundance,d_gene,v_gene,j_gene,CDR3aa,CDR3nt
many,TRBD1,TRBV2,TRBJ1-4,CASRAYSGTVDDWDEKLFF,TGTGCCAGCAGAGCCTACTCCGGGACAGTGGACGATTGGGATGAAAAACTGTTTTTT
few,-,TRBV7-9,TRBJ2-7,CASSRTLKEQYF,TGTGCCAGCAGCCGGACACTCAAAGAGCAGTACTTC
medium-sized,TRBD1,TRBV19,TRBJ2-1,CASKTDRGYYNEQFF,TGTGCCAGTAAGACTGACAGGGGCTACTACAATGAGCAGTTCTTC
-,-,TRBV4-1,TRBJ1-1,CASSQVGRGTEAFF,TGCGCCAGCAGCCAAGTTGGGAGGGGCACTGAAGCTTTCTTT
-,TRBD1,TRBV6-5,TRBJ2-7,CASSQPGQGYEQYF,TGTGCCAGCAGTCAACCGGGACAGGGCTACGAGCAGTACTTC
-,TRBD1,TRBV28,TRBJ2-6,CASSLEGDRMGVLTF,TGTGCCAGCAGTTTAGAGGGGGACAGAATGGGCGTCCTGACTTTC
many,TRBD1,TRBV27,TRBJ1-6,CASRDRGSSYNSPLHF,TGTGCCAGCAGAGACAGGGGAAGCTCCTATAATTCACCCCTCCACTTT
few,-,TRBV28,TRBJ1-3,CASRQGSVRNTIYF,TGTGCCAGCAGACAGGGAAGCGTGAGAAACACCATATATTTT
-,-,TRBV20-1,TRBJ2-5,CSASVEEETQYF,TGCAGTGCTAGTGTTGAGGAGGAGACCCAGTACTTC
-,-,TRBV6-5,TRBJ1-5,CASSYSEGNQPQHF,TGTGCCAGCAGTTACTCGGAGGGCAATCAGCCCCAGCATTTT